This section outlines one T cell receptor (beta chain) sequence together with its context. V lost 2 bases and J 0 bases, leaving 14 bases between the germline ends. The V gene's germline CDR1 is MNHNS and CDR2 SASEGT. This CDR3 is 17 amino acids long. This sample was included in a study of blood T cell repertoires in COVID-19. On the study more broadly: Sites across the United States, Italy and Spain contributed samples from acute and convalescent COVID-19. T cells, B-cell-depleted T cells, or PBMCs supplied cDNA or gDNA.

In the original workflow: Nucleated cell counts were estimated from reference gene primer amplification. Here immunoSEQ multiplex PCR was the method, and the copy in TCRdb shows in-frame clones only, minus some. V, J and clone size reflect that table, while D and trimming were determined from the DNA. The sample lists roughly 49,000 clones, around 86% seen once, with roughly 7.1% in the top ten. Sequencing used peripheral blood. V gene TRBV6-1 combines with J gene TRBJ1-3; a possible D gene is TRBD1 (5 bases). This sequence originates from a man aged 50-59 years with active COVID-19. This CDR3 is CASSERLDSYSGNTIYF. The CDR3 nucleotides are TGTGCCAGCAGTGAAAGACTCGACAGCTACTCTGGAAACACCATATATTTT.